This TCR beta chain came from a study of blood T cell repertoires in COVID-19 (dated by TCRdb to about 2020). Regarding the complete study: Samples from collaborators originated in the United States, Italy and Spain and spanned both the acute and convalescent phases of COVID-19. The repertoires were released in a freely available public database intended as a resource for research on the immune response to SARS-CoV-2. The samples were drawn from the first 160 participants of the ongoing ImmuneRACE study and from 950 to 1,500 subjects provided by 6 global collaborators. The prospective study material was composed of cDNA or gDNA derived from T cells, B-cell-depleted T cells, or PBMCs. Deeply sampled blood TCRbeta repertoires from subjects exposed to, actively infected with, or recovered from COVID-19 were included in the dataset. Nearly every sample came with metadata listing a de-identified subject ID, COVID-19 status, age in years and sex. Where HLA class I and class II types were available, the types were taken from metadata supplied by the sample provider, not from assay-based typing. Here is what the overall study found, with its caveats: Clinical and demographic metadata were provided uncurated, with the amount varying by source and participant.

Between the V and J ends, shortened by 5 bases and 7 bases respectively, the junction contains 15 bases. CDR1 and CDR2 were assigned from the germline V gene as MDHEN and SYDVKM. The cysteine opens and the phenylalanine closes a CDR3 of 13 amino acids. The entry retains the CDR3 DNA only, 39 bases that are in frame from base 1. A second Seattle source provided samples from volunteer blood donors who had recovered from COVID-19. Collaborating institutions collected whole blood in K2EDTA tubes following their own protocols. For TCRbeta analysis, collaborators shipped samples in one of three forms: frozen whole blood, isolated PBMCs, or DNA extracted from either of those sample types. TCRbeta CDR3 regions were amplified from genomic DNA using the immunoSEQ Assay, a bias-controlled multiplex PCR. Per the source publication's procedure: Nucleated cell counts per sample were estimated from amplification of reference gene primers within the assay. To quantify the absolute abundance of each unique TCRbeta CDR3 rearrangement, sequence reads were collapsed and filtered. For each sample, productive Simpson clonality was calculated by taking the square root of Simpson's diversity index across productive rearrangements. TCRdb retrieved this table from immuneACCESS and kept in-frame rearrangements only. Not all clones are present; in checked studies, unresolved V genes account for under half, and no reason is known for the remainder. That table supplies the V and J calls and clone size; D and trimming were determined from the DNA. The sample table lists some 230,000 clones, about 85% of them with a count of one. The ten largest account for under 3.5% of the sample.

As regards this clone: No cognate antigen has been identified for it. Per-base quality was not reported, and no clone a single base away is much larger than it.

Sequencing used peripheral blood. The sequence is built from TRBV28 and TRBJ2-7; the best D guess is TRBD2, with 5 bases matching. The TCR comes from a man in his fifties who had recovered from COVID-19. The CDR3 reads as follows: CASSPITGWEQYF. The DNA is TGTGCCAGCAGTCCGATAACGGGGTGGGAGCAGTACTTC.